Here is one T cell receptor (beta chain) with its context. In terms of age and location, participants ranged from about 18 to 95 years and lived in 24 US areas. This record comes from a study of blood T cell repertoires in COVID-19. About the research overall: PBMCs, B-cell-depleted T cells, or T cells provided the cDNA or gDNA that made up the material.

Repertoires were generated with immunoSEQ multiplex PCR, while TCRdb's copy carries only in-frame clones and drops some. The table records over 250,000 clones, around 90% of them present only once. The CDR3 totals 15 residues. Trimming pared 0 bases from V and 6 bases from J, leaving 13 bases between. CDR1 is LGHNA and CDR2 is YNFKEQ in the germline V gene. The TCR originated in a woman aged 25-40 years who had recovered from COVID-19. Sequenced input: PBMCs or T cells enriched from blood (not recorded which). J is TRBJ2-3 and V is TRBV4-2, with a possible D match to TRBD2 (6 bases). CDR3 sequence: CASSQENGAGDTQYF. For the CDR3, the DNA is TGTGCCAGCAGCCAAGAAAACGGAGCGGGTGATACGCAGTATTTT.